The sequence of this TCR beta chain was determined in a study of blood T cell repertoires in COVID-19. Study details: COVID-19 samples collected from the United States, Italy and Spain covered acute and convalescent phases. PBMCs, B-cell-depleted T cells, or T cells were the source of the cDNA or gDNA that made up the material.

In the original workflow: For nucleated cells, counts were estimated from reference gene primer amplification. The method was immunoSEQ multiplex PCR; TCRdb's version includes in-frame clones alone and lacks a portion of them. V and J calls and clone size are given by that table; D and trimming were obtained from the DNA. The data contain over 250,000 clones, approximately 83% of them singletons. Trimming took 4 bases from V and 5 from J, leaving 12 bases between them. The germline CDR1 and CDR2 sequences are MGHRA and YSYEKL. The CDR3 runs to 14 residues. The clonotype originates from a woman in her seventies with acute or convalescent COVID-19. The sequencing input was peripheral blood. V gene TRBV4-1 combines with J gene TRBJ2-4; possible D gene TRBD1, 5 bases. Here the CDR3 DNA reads TGCGCCAGCAGCCGAGGCCCAGGGCAAAACATTCAGTACTTC. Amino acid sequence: CASSRGPGQNIQYF.